Shown below are 9 T cell receptor beta chains from a single sample sequenced in a study of graft-versus-host responses after intestinal transplantation. Graft-derived tissue was subjected to processing to liberate intraepithelial and lamina propria lymphocytes. Method: immunoSEQ multiplex PCR; TCRdb's copy keeps in-frame clones and lacks some. The sample holds about 8,000 clones, around 72% seen once. The source was ileum tissue, collected around 230 days after intestinal transplant. All receptors derive from a human patient who received an intestinal transplant, so some T cells may come from the graft donor.

This clone occurred a few times. This chain joins TRBV5-4 and TRBJ2-7, with 11 positions matching TRBD2. Germline CDR1 and CDR2: SGHNT and YYREEE (reference sequence). There are 14 residues in the CDR3. J lost 5 bases, V lost 7 bases, and 8 bases had no gene match. The CDR3 region is CASGIAGGPDEQYF. The CDR3 DNA follows: TGTGCCAGCGGAATAGCGGGAGGGCCGGACGAGCAGTACTTC.

J is TRBJ2-3 and V is TRBV7-2; D unclear. Germline lookup yields CDR1 SGHTA and CDR2 FQGNSA. This CDR3 has 14 residues. Trimming removed 1 base at V and 11 bases at J, with 16 bases between. The CDR3 is CASSLGSLAQMQYF. In DNA form, the CDR3 reads TGTGCCAGCAGCTTAGGCAGCCTCGCACAGATGCAGTATTTT. The full variable domain, its missing parts supplied by reference TRBV7-2 and TRBJ2-3, is GAGVSQSPSNKVTEKGKDVELRCDPISGHTALYWYRQSLGQGLEFLIYFQGNSAPDKSGLPSDRFSAERTGGSVSTLTIQRTQQEDSAVYLCASSLGSLAQMQYFGPGTRLTVL.

This clone has only a few counts. The rearrangement joins TRBV19 to TRBJ2-1; D is possibly TRBD1 (6 bases). Trimming stripped 8 bases from V and 7 bases from J, with 12 bases between. Germline-derived CDR1 and CDR2 are LNHDA and SQIVND (reference sequence). The length of the CDR3 is 12 residues. This CDR3 is CASQQGGNEQFF. The CDR3 DNA follows: TGTGCCAGTCAACAGGGTGGGAATGAGCAGTTCTTC.

J is TRBJ2-1 and V is TRBV14, with D possibly TRBD2 on 6 matching bases. The CDR3 has 16 amino acids. With 8 bases removed from V and 9 bases from J, the gap between germline ends came to 26 bases. Germline V lookup: CDR1 SGHDN, CDR2 FVKESK. The CDR3 here is CASSHPGGLRAAEQFF. CDR3 in DNA: TGTGCCAGCTCCCACCCTGGGGGACTGAGGGCAGCTGAGCAGTTCTTC.

The chain couples TRBV30 to TRBJ2-7; 12 bases match TRBD1. Germline values: CDR1 GTSNPN, CDR2 SVGIG (reference sequence). The V gene end was trimmed by 7 bases and the J gene end by 4 bases; junction bases not matched to a gene: 8. This CDR3 is 14 amino acids long. The CDR3 protein is CALTGGQGAYEQYF. Here the CDR3 DNA reads TGTGCCTTAACCGGGGGACAGGGGGCTTACGAGCAGTACTTC. Variable domain in full (rest from reference TRBV30 and TRBJ2-7): SQTIHQWPATLVQPVGSPLSLECTVEGTSNPNLYWYRQAAGRGLQLLFYSVGIGQISSEVPQNLSASRPQDRQFILSSKKLLLSDSGFYLCALTGGQGAYEQYFGPGTRLTVT.

V and J are TRBV7-2 and TRBJ2-1, with D possibly being TRBD2 (5 bases). Germline assignment: CDR1 SGHTA and CDR2 FQGNSA. The CDR3 consists of 16 residues. Trimming pared 3 bases from V and 0 bases from J, leaving 12 bases between. CDR3 sequence: CASSLSGGSSYNEQFF. For the CDR3, the DNA is TGTGCCAGCAGCTTGAGCGGAGGAAGCTCCTACAATGAGCAGTTCTTC.

The chain combines TRBV6-5 with TRBJ2-2; D not resolved. Germline lookup yields CDR1 MNHEY and CDR2 SVGAGI. This CDR3 is 14 amino acids long. V was shortened by 3 bases and J by 3 bases, with 8 bases between the two germline ends. The CDR3 loop reads CASSYRRDTGELFF. The CDR3 DNA follows: TGTGCCAGCAGTTATAGACGGGACACCGGGGAGCTGTTTTTT.

This clone showed up just a few times. The chain has TRBV9 and TRBJ2-1; D not certain. This CDR3 contains 14 residues. Germline values: CDR1 SGDLS, CDR2 YYNGEE. Trimming took off 0 bases at V and 0 bases at J, with 4 bases between the two ends. The CDR3 bases are TGTGCCAGCAGCGTAGTTAGCTCCTACAATGAGCAGTTCTTC. Translation: CASSVVSSYNEQFF.

This chain connects TRBV29-1 to TRBJ1-1; D possibly corresponds to TRBD1 (6 bases). Germline assignment: CDR1 SQVTM and CDR2 ANQGSEA. This CDR3 comprises 15 residues. The V end lost 2 bases, the J end lost 3 bases, and 16 bases lay between the germline ends. CDR3 sequence: CSVEPYRVRDTEAFF. The CDR3 DNA sequence: TGCAGCGTTGAACCCTACAGGGTAAGGGACACTGAAGCTTTCTTT.